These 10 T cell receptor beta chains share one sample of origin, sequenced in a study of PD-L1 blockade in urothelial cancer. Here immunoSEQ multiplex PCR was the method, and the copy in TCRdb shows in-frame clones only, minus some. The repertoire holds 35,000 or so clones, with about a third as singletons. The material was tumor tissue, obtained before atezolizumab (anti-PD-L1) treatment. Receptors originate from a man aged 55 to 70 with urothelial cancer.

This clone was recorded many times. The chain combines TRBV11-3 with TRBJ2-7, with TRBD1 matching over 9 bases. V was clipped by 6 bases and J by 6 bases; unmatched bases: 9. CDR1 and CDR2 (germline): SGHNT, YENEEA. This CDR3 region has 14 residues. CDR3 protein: CASRKRDRASEQYF. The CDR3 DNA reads TGTGCCAGCAGGAAGCGGGACAGGGCCTCCGAGCAGTACTTC.

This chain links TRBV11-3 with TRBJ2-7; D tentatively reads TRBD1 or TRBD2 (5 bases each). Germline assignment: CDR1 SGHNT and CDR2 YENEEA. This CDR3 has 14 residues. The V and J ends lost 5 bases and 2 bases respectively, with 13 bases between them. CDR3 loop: CASSPGDPPYEQYF. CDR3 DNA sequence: TGTGCCAGCAGCCCCGGGGACCCACCCTACGAGCAGTACTTC.

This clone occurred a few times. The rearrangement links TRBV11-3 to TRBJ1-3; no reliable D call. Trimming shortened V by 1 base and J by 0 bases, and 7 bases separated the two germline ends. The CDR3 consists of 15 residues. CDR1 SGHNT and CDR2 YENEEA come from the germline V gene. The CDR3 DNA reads TGTGCCAGCAGCTTAGTGACGGTCTCTGGAAACACCATATATTTT. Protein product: CASSLVTVSGNTIYF.

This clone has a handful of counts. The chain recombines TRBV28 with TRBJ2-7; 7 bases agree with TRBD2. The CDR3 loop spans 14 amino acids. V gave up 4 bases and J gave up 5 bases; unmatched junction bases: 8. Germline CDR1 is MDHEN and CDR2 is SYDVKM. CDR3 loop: CASSSGGTLNEQYF. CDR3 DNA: TGTGCCAGCAGTTCCGGGGGGACCCTAAACGAGCAGTACTTC.

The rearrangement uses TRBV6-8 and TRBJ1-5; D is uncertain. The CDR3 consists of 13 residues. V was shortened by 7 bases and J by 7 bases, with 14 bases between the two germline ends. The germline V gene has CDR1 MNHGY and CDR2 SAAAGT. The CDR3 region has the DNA TGTGCCAGCACCGACGAGGCGTCACAGCCCCAGCATTTT. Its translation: CASTDEASQPQHF.

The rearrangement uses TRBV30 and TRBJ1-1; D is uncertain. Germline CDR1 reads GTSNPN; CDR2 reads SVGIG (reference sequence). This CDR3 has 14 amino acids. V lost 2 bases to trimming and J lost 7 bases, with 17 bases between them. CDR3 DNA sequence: TGTGCCTGGAGTCTCACAGATGTAGGCAATGAAGCTTTCTTT. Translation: CAWSLTDVGNEAFF. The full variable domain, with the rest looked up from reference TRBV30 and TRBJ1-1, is SQTIHQWPATLVQPVGSPLSLECTVEGTSNPNLYWYRQAAGRGLQLLFYSVGIGQISSEVPQNLSASRPQDRQFILSSKKLLLSDSGFYLCAWSLTDVGNEAFFGQGTRLTVV.

Here the CDR3 reads CASSRTSGRDNEQFF. CDR3 DNA: TGTGCCAGCAGCAGGACTAGCGGGAGGGACAATGAGCAGTTCTTC. V is TRBV11-1 and J is TRBJ2-1; 15 bases match TRBD2. The CDR3 extends over 15 amino acids. J lost 5 bases, V lost 5 bases, and 1 base had no gene match. CDR1 is SGHAT, CDR2 FQDESV, per germline (reference sequence).

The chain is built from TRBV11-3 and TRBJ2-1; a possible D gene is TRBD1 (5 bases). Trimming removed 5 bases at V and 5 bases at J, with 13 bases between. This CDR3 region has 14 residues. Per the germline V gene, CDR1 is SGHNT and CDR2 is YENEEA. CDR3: CASSAGNRDNEQFF. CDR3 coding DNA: TGTGCCAGCAGCGCAGGGAATCGGGACAATGAGCAGTTCTTC.

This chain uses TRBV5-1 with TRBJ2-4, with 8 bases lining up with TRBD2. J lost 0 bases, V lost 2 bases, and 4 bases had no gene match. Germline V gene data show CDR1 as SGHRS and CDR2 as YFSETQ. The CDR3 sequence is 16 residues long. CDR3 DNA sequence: TGCGCCAGCAGCTTAGCGGGGGAACGAGCCAAAAACATTCAGTACTTC. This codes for CASSLAGERAKNIQYF.

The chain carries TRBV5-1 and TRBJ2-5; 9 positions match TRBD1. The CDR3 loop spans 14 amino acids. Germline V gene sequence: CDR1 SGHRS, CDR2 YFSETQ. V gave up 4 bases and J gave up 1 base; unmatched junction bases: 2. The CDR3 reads CASSRTGVQETQYF. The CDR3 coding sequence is TGCGCCAGCAGCCGGACAGGGGTCCAAGAGACCCAGTACTTC.